These 31 T cell receptor beta chains originate from one sample sequenced in a study of blood T cell repertoires in COVID-19. Libraries were prepared by immunoSEQ multiplex PCR; TCRdb keeps only in-frame clonotypes and omits some of them. Among approximately 190,000 clones listed, around four fifths were seen once. Sequenced material: peripheral blood. The receptors come from a man in his thirties or forties with active or convalescent COVID-19.

For the CDR3, the DNA is TGCGCCAGCAGCTGGGGGGGGGCGCGAGGACAAGAGACCCAGTACTTC. Protein product: CASSWGGARGQETQYF. The chain employs TRBV4-3 and TRBJ2-5; D is perhaps TRBD2 (7 bases). The CDR3 is 16 residues long. Between the trimmed V and J ends, which lost 5 bases and 2 bases, there was a span of 18 bases. Germline V gene data show CDR1 as LGHNA and CDR2 as YSLEER.

The sample holds a few counts of this clone. The chain is built from TRBV7-9 and TRBJ2-1; D is possibly TRBD2 (6 bases). Germline CDR1 SEHNR, CDR2 FQNEAQ (reference sequence). The CDR3 runs to 14 residues. With 5 bases removed from V and 5 bases from J, the gap between germline ends came to 13 bases. The CDR3 sequence: CASSPGEPNNEQFF. CDR3 in DNA: TGTGCCAGCAGCCCGGGGGAACCGAACAATGAGCAGTTCTTC.

This clone is a singleton in its sample. The chain uses TRBV6-4 and TRBJ1-1; D is unresolved. The V and J ends lost 1 base and 4 bases respectively, with 10 bases between them. The CDR3 has 14 residues. Germline V CDR1 and CDR2: MRHNA, SNTAGT. CDR3: CASSDYEGSTEAFF. CDR3 DNA sequence: TGTGCCAGCAGTGACTATGAGGGTAGCACTGAAGCTTTCTTT.

The rearrangement links TRBV27 to TRBJ2-5; 8 bases map to TRBD1. This CDR3 comprises 15 residues. Germline CDR1 reads MNHEY; CDR2 reads SMNVEV (reference sequence). V trimming: 0 bases; J trimming: 5 bases; junction bases outside the gene matches: 5. The CDR3 sequence is CASSLSGQGGETQYF. CDR3 nucleotide sequence: TGTGCCAGCAGTTTATCCGGACAGGGAGGCGAGACCCAGTACTTC.

The chain links TRBV19 to TRBJ2-7, with D possibly TRBD1 on 6 matching bases. The CDR3 runs to 13 residues. The ends were cut back, 2 bases at V and 3 bases at J, with 8 bases in the middle. CDR1 is LNHDA and CDR2 is SQIVND in the germline V gene (reference sequence). The CDR3 bases are TGTGCCAGTAGTATAAACAGGGACTACGAGCAGTACTTC. Translation gives CASSINRDYEQYF.

The chain employs TRBV6-5 and TRBJ2-5; 11 bases fit TRBD2. The CDR3 runs to 16 residues. Germline lookup yields CDR1 MNHEY and CDR2 SVGAGI. Losses at the gene ends were 2 bases for V and 1 base for J; bases not matched to a gene: 3. CDR3: CASSYGTSGTQETQYF. In DNA, the CDR3 is TGTGCCAGCAGTTACGGGACTAGCGGAACCCAAGAGACCCAGTACTTC.

J is TRBJ1-1 and V is TRBV10-3, with 7 bases lining up with TRBD1. The CDR3 length is 14 residues. The germline V gene encodes CDR1 ENHRY and CDR2 SYGVKD. The ends lost 6 bases at V and 4 bases at J; junction bases unmatched: 8. CDR3 loop: CAIRSTGTGTEAFF. CDR3 nucleotides: TGTGCCATCAGGTCGACAGGGACGGGCACTGAAGCTTTCTTT.

The V call is TRBV19, the J call TRBJ2-1; D unresolved. This CDR3 spans 11 amino acids. Trimming took off 7 bases at V and 6 bases at J, with 7 bases between the two ends. Germline V gives CDR1 LNHDA, CDR2 SQIVND (reference sequence). CDR3 in amino acids: CASMEFNEQFF. CDR3 DNA sequence: TGTGCCAGTATGGAGTTCAATGAGCAGTTCTTC.

The J gene is TRBJ1-2, the V gene TRBV30; D uncertain. The CDR3 length is 12 residues. CDR1 is GTSNPN, CDR2 SVGIG, per germline (reference sequence). The ends were cut back, 5 bases at V and 2 bases at J, with 9 bases in the middle. The CDR3 spells CAWADGNYGYTF. CDR3 nucleotide sequence: TGTGCCTGGGCCGACGGGAACTATGGCTACACCTTC. The full variable domain, its missing parts supplied by reference TRBV30 and TRBJ1-2, is SQTIHQWPATLVQPVGSPLSLECTVEGTSNPNLYWYRQAAGRGLQLLFYSVGIGQISSEVPQNLSASRPQDRQFILSSKKLLLSDSGFYLCAWADGNYGYTFGSGTRLTVV.

This clone has just one count. J is TRBJ2-6 and V is TRBV5-4, with TRBD1 matching 9 bases. With V trimmed by 5 bases and J by 15 bases, 12 bases remained unmatched. This CDR3 has 14 residues. From germline, CDR1 is SGHNT and CDR2 YYREEE (reference sequence). CDR3 region: CASSNRDREVGLTF. The CDR3 DNA sequence: TGTGCCAGCAGTAACCGGGACAGGGAAGTTGGCCTGACTTTC.

This clone occurred a few times. The V call is TRBV2, the J call TRBJ1-1; tentative D call: TRBD1 (5 bases). The germline CDR1 and CDR2 sequences are SNHLY and FYNNEI. This CDR3 has 13 amino acids. V dropped 4 bases and J dropped 0 bases, with 6 bases sitting between them. CDR3 amino acids: CASSGQLNTEAFF. DNA for the CDR3: TGTGCCAGCAGTGGACAGTTGAACACTGAAGCTTTCTTT.

The rearrangement uses TRBV6-5 and TRBJ1-1; D is unclear. V lost 2 bases to trimming and J lost 2 bases, with 9 bases between them. The CDR3 is made up of 14 amino acids. The germline CDR1 and CDR2 sequences are MNHEY and SVGAGI. CDR3 sequence reads: CASSYPGSNTEAFF. CDR3 DNA sequence: TGTGCCAGCAGTTACCCTGGGAGTAACACTGAAGCTTTCTTT.

The chain combines TRBV9 with TRBJ2-5, with unresolved D. CDR1 and CDR2 from the germline V gene are SGDLS and YYNGEE. This CDR3 region has 14 residues. The V end lost 3 bases, the J end lost 5 bases, and 14 bases lay between the germline ends. The CDR3 DNA reads TGTGCCAGCAGCGCGCCGACACCTGGGGAGACCCAGTACTTC. It translates to CASSAPTPGETQYF.

The chain joins TRBV16 to TRBJ2-6; a weak D match, TRBD1 (5 bases). Germline V gene lookup returns CDR1 KGHSY and CDR2 FQNENV. Trimming left V 0 bases short and J 2 bases short, with 8 bases between. CDR3 length: 16 amino acids. CDR3 in amino acids: CASSQSRTTGANVLTF. The CDR3 DNA follows: TGTGCCAGCAGCCAATCCCGGACAACTGGGGCCAACGTCCTGACTTTC.

In this sample, this clone turned up once. The chain recombines TRBV28 with TRBJ1-5; 12 bases map to TRBD1. Germline values: CDR1 MDHEN, CDR2 SYDVKM. The ends lost 5 bases at V and 6 bases at J; junction bases unmatched: 8. The CDR3 length is 16 residues. The CDR3 spells CASSSRDRGLGQPQHF. CDR3 coding DNA: TGTGCCAGCAGTAGCCGGGACAGGGGGCTAGGTCAGCCCCAGCATTTT.

The rearrangement joins TRBV10-1 to TRBJ1-6; the match to TRBD1 covers 10 bases. Germline assignment: CDR1 WNHNN and CDR2 SYGVQD (reference sequence). With 4 bases clipped from V and 8 bases from J, the junction kept 2 bases outside the gene matches. CDR3 length equals 14 residues. The DNA for the CDR3 is TGCGCCAGCAGTGGACAGGGGGCTGATTCACCCCTCCACTTT. Amino acids: CASSGQGADSPLHF.

The table lists this clone with a count of one. The chain employs TRBV6-2 or TRBV6-3 and TRBJ2-1; 14 bases agree with TRBD2. The CDR3 sequence is 16 residues long. Germline assignment: CDR1 MNHEY and CDR2 SVGEGT. The junction had 5 bases not matched to a gene; V was cut back by 4 bases and J by 6 bases. The CDR3 sequence is CASSSGLAGGLNEQFF. The CDR3 nucleotides are TGTGCCAGCAGTTCCGGACTAGCGGGAGGCCTCAATGAGCAGTTCTTC.

The table lists this clone with a few counts. This rearrangement joins TRBV5-1 to TRBJ1-5; maybe TRBD1 (5 bases). The germline CDR1 and CDR2 sequences are SGHRS and YFSETQ. Trimming took 0 bases from V and 7 from J, leaving 14 bases between them. The CDR3 runs 15 residues. The CDR3 DNA follows: TGCGCCAGCAGCTTGGAGGGCAGGGTGGAACAGCCCCAGCATTTT. The encoded protein is CASSLEGRVEQPQHF.

V and J are TRBV27 and TRBJ1-1; no reliable D call. The CDR3 sequence is 13 residues long. CDR1 MNHEY and CDR2 SMNVEV come from the germline V gene (reference sequence). Trimming pared 8 bases from V and 0 bases from J, leaving 10 bases between. The CDR3 coding sequence is TGTGCCAGCTGGAGAAGTTTGAACACTGAAGCTTTCTTT. Residues: CASWRSLNTEAFF.

The V and J genes are TRBV19 and TRBJ1-4; TRBD1 matches at 7 bases. CDR3 length: 13 residues. The J segment lost 9 bases and the V segment lost 11 bases, leaving 12 bases of the junction unmatched. Germline V CDR1 and CDR2: LNHDA, SQIVND (reference sequence). Written as DNA, the CDR3 is TGTGCCCGAGGCGGGACAGAAAGGAAAAAACTGTTTTTT. Encoded protein: CARGGTERKKLFF.

The chain is built from TRBV10-3 and TRBJ1-3; a possible D gene is TRBD1 (5 bases). Germline V gene sequence: CDR1 ENHRY, CDR2 SYGVKD. The length of the CDR3 is 12 residues. The ends were cut back, 6 bases at V and 4 bases at J, with 7 bases in the middle. CDR3 DNA: TGTGCCATCAGGAGACAGGGAAACACCATATATTTT. Translating gives CAIRRQGNTIYF.

CDR3 nucleotide sequence: TGTGCCAGCTCACCCCATGGACTAGCGGACCTCGAGACCCAGTACTTC. This sequence encodes CASSPHGLADLETQYF. The gene calls are TRBV18 and TRBJ2-5; 10 positions match TRBD2. V was clipped by 3 bases and J by 5 bases; unmatched bases: 9. Germline V lookup: CDR1 KGHSH, CDR2 LQKENI. This CDR3 has 16 residues.

The CDR3 DNA reads as TGCGCCAGCAGCTTGCGGGAGGACGCGGAAAAACTGTTTTTT. It specifies CASSLREDAEKLFF. This chain connects TRBV5-1 to TRBJ1-4, with D hard to call. Between the trimmed V and J ends, which lost 1 base and 8 bases, there was a span of 12 bases. CDR1 and CDR2 from the germline V gene are SGHRS and YFSETQ. This CDR3 has 14 amino acids.

The V call is TRBV2, the J call TRBJ2-3; D ambiguous. This CDR3 is built from 13 residues. Trimming took 4 bases from V and 2 from J, leaving 7 bases between them. The germline gives CDR1 SNHLY, CDR2 FYNNEI. The CDR3 is CASSVLITDTQYF. CDR3 nucleotide sequence: TGTGCCAGCAGTGTACTGATCACAGATACGCAGTATTTT. The variable domain in full, completed from reference TRBV2 and TRBJ2-3, reads EPEVTQTPSHQVTQMGQEVILRCVPISNHLYFYWYRQILGQKVEFLVSFYNNEISEKSEIFDDQFSVERPDGSNFTLKIRSTKLEDSAMYFCASSVLITDTQYFGPGTRLTVL.

The chain is built from TRBV9 and TRBJ2-3, with 8 bases aligning to TRBD2. The CDR3 is 16 amino acids. J lost 4 bases, V lost 3 bases, and 10 bases had no gene match. CDR1 is SGDLS, CDR2 YYNGEE, per germline. CDR3 loop: CASSARAGVSPDTQYF. CDR3 sequence (DNA): TGTGCCAGCAGCGCCCGAGCGGGAGTCTCCCCAGATACGCAGTATTTT.

This clone was detected only once. The rearrangement joins TRBV19 to TRBJ2-1; 9 nucleotides agree with TRBD2. CDR3 length equals 16 residues. The J segment lost 0 bases and the V segment lost 7 bases, leaving 7 bases of the junction unmatched. CDR1 is LNHDA, CDR2 SQIVND, per germline (reference sequence). The chain's CDR3 is CASTRASGDSYNEQFF. In DNA, the CDR3 is TGTGCCAGTACCCGGGCTAGCGGGGACTCCTACAATGAGCAGTTCTTC.

The gene calls are TRBV7-3 and TRBJ1-5, with D uncertain. CDR1 and CDR2 (germline): SGHTA, FQGTGA. There are 13 residues in the CDR3. The V gene lost 5 bases and the J gene lost 6 bases, with 11 bases spanning the gap. The chain's CDR3 is CASSIDTRQPQHF. The CDR3 DNA is TGTGCCAGCAGCATCGACACGCGTCAGCCCCAGCATTTT.

Concerning this clone itself: At the DNA level, this CDR3 is encoded by other sequences in the same sample as well. V and J are TRBV19 and TRBJ2-7; 11 nucleotides agree with TRBD2. CDR1 LNHDA and CDR2 SQIVND come from the germline V gene (reference sequence). With V trimmed by 6 bases and J by 0 bases, 4 bases remained unmatched. The CDR3 sequence is 15 residues long. The CDR3 nucleotides read TGTGCCAGTAGAACCGGGACTAGCGGCTCCTACGAGCAGTACTTC. Encoded protein: CASRTGTSGSYEQYF.

This clone came up a few times. This sequence joins TRBV11-3 and TRBJ2-1; D might be TRBD1 (6 bases). Germline CDR1 and CDR2: SGHNT and YENEEA. The CDR3 contains 16 residues. With 1 base removed from V and 0 bases from J, the gap between germline ends came to 10 bases. CDR3 nucleotides: TGTGCCAGCAGCTTAGGAGGGGGAGACTCCTACAATGAGCAGTTCTTC. Encoded protein: CASSLGGGDSYNEQFF.

The chain carries TRBV6-5 and TRBJ1-4; D unclear. CDR1 and CDR2 (germline): MNHEY, SVGAGI. The CDR3 runs to 15 residues. V was clipped by 3 bases and J by 3 bases, with 11 bases between them. The CDR3 DNA is TGTGCCAGCAGTTATCGGTCCAGCGCTAATGAAAAACTGTTTTTT. Encoded protein: CASSYRSSANEKLFF.

This clone came up once. The rearrangement uses TRBV7-3 and TRBJ1-1; D not certain. V dropped 2 bases and J dropped 0 bases, with 4 bases sitting between them. Germline CDR1 reads SGHTA; CDR2 reads FQGTGA. This CDR3 comprises 13 residues. The CDR3 reads CASSLGMNTEAFF. For the CDR3, the DNA is TGTGCCAGCAGCTTAGGCATGAACACTGAAGCTTTCTTT.